This is a list of T cell receptor beta chains from one sample in a study of cytomegalovirus exposure and HLA in healthy donors. Sequencing was performed with immunoSEQ multiplex PCR; in TCRdb, only in-frame clones are kept and a portion is missing. The sample records hundreds of thousands of clones, over 75% being singletons. Sequencing used PBMCs. The receptors originated from a man between 18 and 29 years old in good health and CMV-seronegative. Each CDR3 is given with its conserved first and last residue. The D gene is left open where the match is weak. The size entry is marked missing in some rows and otherwise reads once, few, many or a size class.

15	TRBD2	-	TRBV27	TRBJ2-3	CASSPGSGVTDTQYF	TGTGCCAGCAGTCCCGGGAGCGGGGTGACAGATACGCAGTATTTT
16	-	few	TRBV2	TRBJ2-2	CASSERPGVGGGELFF	TGTGCCAGCAGTGAAAGACCCGGGGTTGGTGGCGGGGAGCTGTTTTTT
14	-	-	TRBV5-6	TRBJ1-2	CASSSQGGAYGYTF	TGTGCCAGCAGCTCTCAGGGAGGAGCCTATGGCTACACCTTC
13	-	-	TRBV7-3	TRBJ1-1	CASSSRVGTEAFF	TGTGCCAGCAGCTCCAGGGTTGGCACTGAAGCTTTCTTT
15	-	few	TRBV6-1	TRBJ2-6	CASSRLIAGANVLTF	TGTGCCAGCAGCCGCCTGATAGCCGGGGCCAACGTCCTGACTTTC
17	TRBD2	-	TRBV11-3	TRBJ2-5	CASSRGGQRGLRETQYF	TGTGCCAGCAGTCGCGGGGGGCAGCGGGGTCTAAGGGAGACCCAGTACTTC
15	TRBD1	once	TRBV9	TRBJ2-7	CASSVSWTGTYEQYF	TGTGCCAGCAGCGTTTCCTGGACAGGGACCTACGAGCAGTACTTC
15	TRBD1	few	TRBV19	TRBJ1-1	CASNKQGATNTEAFF	TGTGCCAGTAACAAACAGGGGGCCACGAACACTGAAGCTTTCTTT
12	-	-	TRBV5-6	TRBJ1-2	CASSEGYYGYTF	TGTGCCAGCAGCGAGGGCTACTATGGCTACACCTTC
13	TRBD2	-	TRBV9	TRBJ2-1	CASSLGGDQIQFF	TGTGCCAGCAGCCTTGGGGGGGACCAGATTCAGTTCTTC
15	-	-	TRBV6-5	TRBJ1-6	CASSLDSSYNSPLHF	TGTGCCAGCAGCCTCGATAGCTCCTATAATTCACCCCTCCACTTT
14	-	-	TRBV30	TRBJ2-7	CAWRQGPGPYEQYF	TGTGCCTGGAGACAGGGACCAGGTCCCTACGAGCAGTACTTC
14	-	-	TRBV28	TRBJ1-2	CASSLGQGFYGYTF	TGTGCCAGCAGTTTAGGGCAGGGCTTCTATGGCTACACCTTC
15	-	-	TRBV4-2	TRBJ2-5	CASSQDLAGQETQYF	TGTGCCAGCAGCCAAGATTTGGCGGGGCAAGAGACCCAGTACTTC
15	-	-	TRBV6-5	TRBJ1-5	CASRDSRGINQPQHF	TGTGCCAGCAGGGACTCCCGGGGTATCAATCAGCCCCAGCATTTT
15	TRBD1	-	TRBV10-1	TRBJ1-5	CARATGERGNQPQHF	TGCGCCAGAGCCACAGGGGAACGCGGCAATCAGCCCCAGCATTTT
14	-	-	TRBV29-1	TRBJ1-6	CSVEDRQGNSPLHF	TGCAGCGTTGAAGATCGTCAGGGGAATTCACCCCTCCACTTT
16	-	few	TRBV21-1	TRBJ2-2	CASSKVAEPNTGELFF	TGTGCCAGCAGCAAAGTCGCGGAGCCTAACACCGGGGAGCTGTTTTTT
15	-	-	TRBV5-1	TRBJ2-5	CASSLRGTYQETQYF	TGCGCCAGCAGCCTCAGGGGAACGTACCAAGAGACCCAGTACTTC
15	TRBD2	-	TRBV10-3	TRBJ2-3	CAISQTSGATDTQYF	TGTGCCATCAGCCAGACTAGCGGGGCCACAGATACGCAGTATTTT
16	-	-	TRBV19	TRBJ1-2	CASSGGEIGVRYGYTF	TGTGCCAGTAGTGGGGGGGAGATCGGGGTACGGTATGGCTACACCTTC
16	-	-	TRBV28	TRBJ1-1	CASSFQMGLGGTEAFF	TGTGCCAGCAGCTTCCAGATGGGGCTTGGAGGGACTGAAGCTTTCTTT
15	TRBD1	few	TRBV19	TRBJ2-4	CASTQTGSSANIQYF	TGTGCCAGTACCCAGACAGGGTCCTCAGCTAACATTCAGTACTTC
15	TRBD1	few	TRBV28	TRBJ2-7	CASTQTGGVRGEQYF	TGTGCCAGCACCCAGACAGGGGGTGTACGTGGGGAGCAGTACTTC
14	-	-	TRBV18	TRBJ1-3	CASSATASGNTIYF	TGTGCCAGCTCAGCGACAGCCTCTGGAAACACCATATATTTT
14	TRBD2	-	TRBV15	TRBJ2-1	CATSRDLQRGEQFF	TGTGCCACCAGCAGAGATCTCCAGCGGGGTGAGCAGTTCTTC
15	-	-	TRBV30	TRBJ2-3	CAWRVGQGGPDTQYF	TGTGCCTGGAGGGTTGGGCAGGGGGGCCCAGATACGCAGTATTTT